Listed here are 18 T cell receptor beta chains from one sample, sequenced in a study of T cells after yellow fever vaccination. TCRdb called the 5' RACE reads again in MiXCR, with one record for every CDR3 protein. The sample has 450,000 to 650,000 distinct CDR3 sequences; just over 20% are singletons. Sequenced here: PBMCs, sampled less than 25 days after the first yellow fever vaccination. The receptors come from a man between 18 and 35 years old who received the YFV17D yellow fever vaccine.

The J gene is TRBJ1-2, the V gene TRBV7-8, with D possibly being TRBD1 (6 bases). The CDR3 has 14 residues. The germline V and J ends were trimmed by 4 bases and 7 bases, with 16 bases remaining between them. Germline V gene sequence: CDR1 SGHVS, CDR2 FQNEAQ. The CDR3 coding sequence is TGTGCCAGCAGCTCAAACAGGGTCCGGGGTGGCTACACCTTC. The encoded protein is CASSSNRVRGGYTF. The variable domain in full, with the rest retrieved from reference TRBV7-8 and TRBJ1-2, is GAGVSQSPRYKVAKRGQDVALRCDPISGHVSLFWYQQALGQGPEFLTYFQNEAQLDKSGLPSDRFFAERPEGSVSTLKIQRTQQEDSAVYLCASSSNRVRGGYTFGSGTRLTVV.

The J gene is TRBJ2-7, the V gene TRBV27, with D perhaps matching TRBD1 or TRBD2 (5 bases each). The V end was cut by 7 bases, the J end by 4 bases, with 20 bases between. The CDR3 length is 15 residues. Germline V lookup: CDR1 MNHEY, CDR2 SMNVEV (reference sequence). The CDR3 region is CASTSTGQRRYEQYF. CDR3 DNA: TGTGCCAGCACCAGCACGGGGCAACGGAGGTACGAGCAGTACTTC.

The rearrangement uses TRBV10-3 and TRBJ2-3; perhaps TRBD2 as D (7 bases). Germline loops: CDR1 ENHRY, CDR2 SYGVKD. V lost 3 bases to trimming and J lost 4 bases, with 11 bases between them. This CDR3 is built from 14 residues. The CDR3 DNA sequence: TGTGCCATCAGTGAAGGGGGGGGGGCAGATACGCAGTATTTT. Its protein product is CAISEGGGADTQYF.

This clonotype came up a few times. The chain has TRBV2 and TRBJ2-7; D might be TRBD1 or TRBD2, each matching 5 bases. The CDR3 loop spans 13 amino acids. Germline assignment: CDR1 SNHLY and CDR2 FYNNEI. Trimming took off 6 bases at V and 2 bases at J, with 11 bases between the two ends. Here the CDR3 reads CASRGDGPYEQYF. Written as DNA, the CDR3 is TGTGCCAGCAGGGGGGACGGACCCTACGAGCAGTACTTC.

The V call is TRBV7-2, the J call TRBJ2-2, with D hard to call. The V and J ends lost 3 bases and 6 bases respectively, with 17 bases between them. CDR1 is SGHTA and CDR2 is FQGNSA in the germline V gene. This CDR3 comprises 16 residues. CDR3: CASSFLPTHAPGELFF. The CDR3 nucleotides read TGTGCCAGCAGCTTTTTGCCGACCCACGCCCCCGGGGAGCTGTTTTTT.

This chain joins TRBV5-4 and TRBJ1-1; D unclear. CDR1 is SGHNT and CDR2 is YYREEE in the germline V gene (reference sequence). The CDR3 is made up of 14 amino acids. V was trimmed by 4 bases and J by 0 bases, leaving 10 bases between them. CDR3 sequence (DNA): TGTGCCAGCAGCCAGACCGATCTGAACACTGAAGCTTTCTTT. It is translated as CASSQTDLNTEAFF.

This clonotype turned up a few times. The gene calls are TRBV27 and TRBJ2-1; 9 positions match TRBD1. The CDR3 contains 15 residues. Trimming at V came to 6 bases and at J to 5 bases, leaving 8 bases not matched to a gene. Germline CDR1 MNHEY, CDR2 SMNVEV (reference sequence). CDR3 sequence: CASRQPGQGNNEQFF. CDR3 coding DNA: TGTGCCAGCAGGCAACCGGGACAGGGAAACAATGAGCAGTTCTTC.

In nucleotides, the CDR3 is TGCGCCAGCAAGGTGTCAGGGGGTTACAATGAGCAGTTCTTC. This gives the protein CASKVSGGYNEQFF. V is TRBV10-1 and J is TRBJ2-1, with 7 nucleotides matching TRBD1. The CDR3 has 14 amino acids. The V segment lost 7 bases and the J segment 4 bases; nucleotides outside the gene matches: 7. The germline V gene has CDR1 WNHNN and CDR2 SYGVQD (reference sequence).

V and J are TRBV5-1 and TRBJ1-2; the D gene is possibly TRBD1 (6 bases). This CDR3 has 15 residues. Trimming stripped 1 base from V and 4 bases from J, with 14 bases between. CDR1 is SGHRS and CDR2 is YFSETQ in the germline V gene. CDR3 amino acids: CASSLIGGATYGYTF. CDR3 DNA sequence: TGCGCCAGCAGCTTGATCGGGGGGGCGACCTATGGCTACACCTTC. Full variable domain (missing parts from reference TRBV5-1 and TRBJ1-2): KAGVTQTPRYLIKTRGQQVTLSCSPISGHRSVSWYQQTPGQGLQFLFEYFSETQRNKGNFPGRFSGRQFSNSRSEMNVSTLELGDSALYLCASSLIGGATYGYTFGSGTRLTVV.

The rearrangement links TRBV19 to TRBJ1-2; maybe TRBD1 (6 bases). The CDR3 length is 15 residues. The V gene's germline CDR1 is LNHDA and CDR2 SQIVND (reference sequence). V shed 5 bases and J shed 2 bases, with 15 bases lying between them. CDR3 DNA sequence: TGTGCCAGTAGTTTTGACAGGCGACCGAACTATGGCTACACCTTC. It yields the protein CASSFDRRPNYGYTF.

In its sample, this clonotype was seen a few times. The V call is TRBV10-1, the J call TRBJ2-3, with a possible D match to TRBD1 (5 bases). The CDR3 loop spans 14 amino acids. Trimming took 4 bases from V and 0 from J, leaving 8 bases between them. Germline V lookup: CDR1 WNHNN, CDR2 SYGVQD (reference sequence). CDR3 residues: CASSGAGSTDTQYF. The CDR3 coding sequence is TGCGCCAGCAGTGGGGCAGGGAGCACAGATACGCAGTATTTT.

This clonotype was picked up a small number of times. The chain joins TRBV5-1 to TRBJ2-3, with D uncertain. Germline V gene data show CDR1 as SGHRS and CDR2 as YFSETQ. The CDR3 sequence is 14 residues long. V shed 5 bases and J shed 4 bases, with 14 bases lying between them. The CDR3 is CASSFLTGADTQYF. DNA of the CDR3: TGCGCCAGCAGTTTCCTAACTGGGGCAGATACGCAGTATTTT.

V usage is TRBV5-1 and J usage is TRBJ2-7, with D maybe TRBD1 (6 bases). V shed 0 bases and J shed 3 bases, with 13 bases lying between them. The germline gives CDR1 SGHRS, CDR2 YFSETQ. This CDR3 is built from 15 residues. This CDR3 reads CASSLEYQGRYEQYV. DNA for the CDR3: TGCGCCAGCAGCTTGGAGTATCAGGGGCGCTACGAGCAGTACGTC.

This clonotype was counted a few times. This chain's CDR3 is CASSGSGSSPLHF. The DNA for the CDR3 is TGTGCCAGCAGTGGATCGGGGAGCTCACCCCTCCACTTT. The rearrangement links TRBV2 to TRBJ1-6; D is unclear. This CDR3 spans 13 amino acids. V gave up 4 bases and J gave up 10 bases, with 11 bases separating them. Germline lookup yields CDR1 SNHLY and CDR2 FYNNEI.

The chain employs TRBV11-1 and TRBJ1-2; 12 nucleotides match TRBD1. Losses at the gene ends were 5 bases for V and 4 bases for J; bases not matched to a gene: 11. The CDR3 is 17 residues long. Germline loops: CDR1 SGHAT, CDR2 FQDESV (reference sequence). CDR3 loop: CASSPGQGALSGYGYTF. CDR3 sequence (DNA): TGTGCCAGCAGCCCGGGACAGGGGGCTTTATCAGGCTATGGCTACACCTTC.

Many counts were recorded for this clonotype. V and J are TRBV5-5 and TRBJ2-6; D gene uncertain. Germline loops: CDR1 SGHKS, CDR2 YYEKEE (reference sequence). V shed 4 bases and J shed 0 bases, with 8 bases lying between them. The CDR3 is 15 amino acids. CDR3 residues: CASSIRNSGANVLTF. The CDR3 region has the DNA TGTGCCAGCAGCATCAGGAACTCTGGGGCCAACGTCCTGACTTTC.

The V gene is TRBV5-1, the J gene TRBJ2-1; TRBD2 aligns across 7 bases. The length of the CDR3 is 15 residues. The ends lost 4 bases at V and 6 bases at J; junction bases unmatched: 10. In germline, CDR1 is SGHRS, CDR2 YFSETQ. CDR3 nucleotide sequence: TGCGCCAGCAGCGCCGGACTAGTCGCGGTCAATGAGCAGTTCTTC. Protein: CASSAGLVAVNEQFF. Full variable domain (rest looked up from reference TRBV5-1 and TRBJ2-1): KAGVTQTPRYLIKTRGQQVTLSCSPISGHRSVSWYQQTPGQGLQFLFEYFSETQRNKGNFPGRFSGRQFSNSRSEMNVSTLELGDSALYLCASSAGLVAVNEQFFGPGTRLTVL.

This clonotype was seen only a few times. V usage is TRBV7-2 and J usage is TRBJ2-3; D unclear. The V end lost 5 bases, the J end lost 4 bases, and 13 bases lay between the germline ends. Germline assignment: CDR1 SGHTA and CDR2 FQGNSA. The length of the CDR3 is 14 residues. The CDR3 reads CASSGYLEADTQYF. DNA of the CDR3: TGTGCCAGCAGCGGCTACCTTGAGGCAGATACGCAGTATTTT. The full variable domain, rest sourced from reference TRBV7-2 and TRBJ2-3, is GAGVSQSPSNKVTEKGKDVELRCDPISGHTALYWYRQSLGQGLEFLIYFQGNSAPDKSGLPSDRFSAERTGGSVSTLTIQRTQQEDSAVYLCASSGYLEADTQYFGPGTRLTVL.